What follows are 20 T cell receptor beta chains derived from one specimen sequenced in a study of T cell changes during pregnancy in multiple sclerosis. This table comes from immunoSEQ multiplex PCR, and its TCRdb copy is limited to in-frame clones, with some not included. The repertoire holds 100,000 or so clones, approximately 92% seen once, with over 3% in the top ten. This specimen consisted of peripheral blood, obtained in the second trimester of pregnancy. The receptors were gathered from a female donor with multiple sclerosis, enrolled in a pregnancy study.

V gene TRBV5-5 combines with J gene TRBJ2-1; 12 bases map to TRBD2. CDR1 SGHKS and CDR2 YYEKEE come from the germline V gene (reference sequence). Trimming removed 2 bases from V and 3 bases from J; junction bases left unmatched: 0. CDR3 size: 15 residues. DNA for the CDR3: TGTGCCAGCAGCTTACTAGCGGGAGGCTACAATGAGCAGTTCTTC. As protein: CASSLLAGGYNEQFF.

CDR3 residues: CASSQDDRDNEQFF. The CDR3 nucleotides read TGTGCCAGCAGCCAAGATGACAGGGACAATGAGCAGTTCTTC. This chain links TRBV4-2 with TRBJ2-1, with 7 positions matching TRBD1. Germline V gene sequence: CDR1 LGHNA, CDR2 YNFKEQ. The CDR3 loop spans 14 amino acids. V lost 0 bases and J lost 5; bases outside the gene matches: 1.

This chain joins TRBV6-5 and TRBJ2-7, with 7 bases matching TRBD2. The CDR3 runs to 12 residues. Germline CDR1 and CDR2: MNHEY and SVGAGI. The V gene end was trimmed by 3 bases and the J gene end by 6 bases; junction bases not matched to a gene: 2. This chain's CDR3 is CASSYGGGEQYF. The CDR3 DNA reads as TGTGCCAGCAGTTATGGCGGGGGCGAGCAGTACTTC.

In its sample, this clone was seen once. An end of the junction differs from the germline gene, which may be a read error. The chain joins TRBV19 to TRBJ2-7; 7 positions match TRBD1. The CDR3 has 10 residues. Germline V gene lookup returns CDR1 LNHDA and CDR2 SQIVND (reference sequence). In DNA form, the CDR3 reads TGTGCCAGTATGGGACAGAGTCTGAACTTC. Translating it yields CASMGQSLNF.

The CDR3 DNA follows: TGTGCCAGCAGTGATATCAAAAGCGGGACCTCCTACGAGCAGTACTTC. It encodes CASSDIKSGTSYEQYF. V gene TRBV25-1 combines with J gene TRBJ2-7; 7 bases match TRBD2. The CDR3 spans 16 residues. Trimming removed 3 bases from V and 0 bases from J; junction bases left unmatched: 8. From germline, CDR1 is MGHDK and CDR2 SYGVNS.

The genes are TRBV28 and TRBJ1-1; unclear D gene. The CDR3 extends over 13 amino acids. The ends were cut back, 7 bases at V and 6 bases at J, with 15 bases in the middle. CDR1 MDHEN and CDR2 SYDVKM come from the germline V gene. The CDR3 here is CASIPEVWSEAFF. The CDR3 DNA is TGTGCCAGCATCCCTGAGGTATGGTCTGAAGCTTTCTTT.

V and J are TRBV6-1 and TRBJ1-5; D gene ambiguous. Germline V gives CDR1 MNHNS, CDR2 SASEGT. This CDR3 region has 15 residues. V was trimmed by 6 bases and J by 2 bases, leaving 14 bases between them. CDR3 amino acids: CASRTEGSRNQPQHF. CDR3 bases: TGTGCCAGCAGAACAGAAGGATCTCGCAATCAGCCCCAGCATTTT.

The V gene is TRBV7-2, the J gene TRBJ2-5, with 8 bases lining up with TRBD1. This CDR3 region has 14 residues. Trimming at V came to 1 base and at J to 4 bases, leaving 2 bases not matched to a gene. Germline loops: CDR1 SGHTA, CDR2 FQGNSA. For the CDR3, the DNA is TGTGCCAGCAGCTTAGGGACAGGGTTAGAGACCCAGTACTTC. Amino acids: CASSLGTGLETQYF.

Written as DNA, the CDR3 is TGTGCCAGCAGCTCACCGGGACAAGGAATCACAGATACGCAGTATTTT. This translates into CASSSPGQGITDTQYF. The J gene is TRBJ2-3, the V gene TRBV5-4; possible D gene TRBD1, 6 bases. The CDR3 totals 16 residues. Trimming took off 3 bases at V and 2 bases at J, with 16 bases between the two ends. Germline V gene sequence: CDR1 SGHNT, CDR2 YYREEE (reference sequence).

This rearrangement joins TRBV29-1 to TRBJ2-3, with D maybe TRBD2 (5 bases). The germline V and J ends were trimmed by 3 bases and 4 bases, with 14 bases remaining between them. The CDR3 has 14 amino acids. Looked up from germline, CDR1 is SQVTM and CDR2 is ANQGSEA. In DNA form, the CDR3 reads TGCAGCGTTGATGAGGGAGTTCGGGCAGATACGCAGTATTTT. The encoded protein is CSVDEGVRADTQYF.

The CDR3 coding sequence is TGTGCCAGCAGTTTAACGGGGGGCCGCGAGCAGTACTTC. Amino acid sequence: CASSLTGGREQYF. The chain couples TRBV27 to TRBJ2-7, with D possibly TRBD2 on 7 matching bases. The CDR3 is made up of 13 amino acids. Trimming shortened V by 2 bases and J by 6 bases, and 11 bases separated the two germline ends. In germline, CDR1 is MNHEY, CDR2 SMNVEV (reference sequence).

The genes are TRBV21-1 and TRBJ2-7; the DNA was not used to check the table's D call, TRBD2. TRBV21-1 is listed as a pseudogene. The length of the CDR3 is 14 residues. The chain's CDR3 is CASSAREGGDEQYF. CDR3 coding DNA: TGTGCCAGCAGCGCCCGGGAGGGGGGCGACGAGCAGTACTTC.

This clone was seen many times. CDR3 in DNA: TGCGCCAGCAGCTACAGACAGGGGGGCTATGGCTACACCTTC. Protein: CASSYRQGGYGYTF. This sequence joins TRBV5-1 and TRBJ1-2, with 9 bases identical to TRBD1. The V gene's germline CDR1 is SGHRS and CDR2 YFSETQ. The CDR3 contains 14 residues. V was pared by 3 bases and J by 4 bases, with 4 bases of the junction left unmatched.

J is TRBJ1-2 and V is TRBV19; weak D call: TRBD1 (5 bases). CDR1 LNHDA and CDR2 SQIVND come from the germline V gene (reference sequence). V dropped 6 bases and J dropped 8 bases, with 22 bases sitting between them. This CDR3 contains 15 residues. The CDR3 bases are TGTGCCAGTAGGGCCTGGTCGGAGGGTTGGGGCGGCTACACCTTC. Translation gives CASRAWSEGWGGYTF. Combining the CDR3 with reference TRBV19 and TRBJ1-2 gives the whole variable domain DGGITQSPKYLFRKEGQNVTLSCEQNLNHDAMYWYRQDPGQGLRLIYYSQIVNDFQKGDIAEGYSVSREKKESFPLTVTSAQKNPTAFYLCASRAWSEGWGGYTFGSGTRLTVV.

This clone has just one count. This sequence joins TRBV6-1 and TRBJ2-4; 9 bases match TRBD1. Germline CDR1 MNHNS, CDR2 SASEGT. The CDR3 contains 15 residues. V was clipped by 4 bases and J by 4 bases; unmatched bases: 5. CDR3 DNA sequence: TGTGCCAGCAGTGCTGCGGGGACAGGGAAAAACATTCAGTACTTC. It encodes CASSAAGTGKNIQYF.

The V call is TRBV23-1, the J call TRBJ1-3; no clear D gene. TRBV23-1 is given ORF status, its function remaining uncertain. V lost 0 bases and J lost 2, with 8 bases in between. The length of the CDR3 is 15 residues. DNA of the CDR3: TGCGCCAGCAGTCAATCCGGGGAAGCTGGAAACACCATATATTTT. This codes for CASSQSGEAGNTIYF.

The chain carries TRBV6-6 and TRBJ1-5; D gene unclear. The CDR3 extends over 12 amino acids. Trimming shortened V by 2 bases and J by 8 bases, and 7 bases separated the two germline ends. In germline, CDR1 is MNHNY, CDR2 SVGAGI (reference sequence). The DNA of the CDR3 is TGTGCCAGCAGTTACGCGCCGGAGCCCCAGCATTTT. This sequence encodes CASSYAPEPQHF.

This clone has just one count. The V call is TRBV5-8, the J call TRBJ2-5; D is perhaps TRBD1 (6 bases). This CDR3 is 13 amino acids long. Germline-derived CDR1 and CDR2 are SGHTS and YDEGEE. Trimming cost V 4 bases and J 2 bases, with 9 bases left between them. The CDR3 DNA follows: TGTGCCAGCAGCCATGACAGGCAAGAGACCCAGTACTTC. Translated, it gives CASSHDRQETQYF.

The V and J genes are TRBV19 and TRBJ2-7, with 9 bases aligning to TRBD2. Germline CDR1 LNHDA, CDR2 SQIVND (reference sequence). The ends lost 6 bases at V and 7 bases at J; junction bases unmatched: 10. The CDR3 has 14 amino acids. CDR3 DNA sequence: TGTGCCAGTAGCCGAACTAGCGGGTTTTGGGAGCAGTACTTC. This translates into CASSRTSGFWEQYF.

The rearrangement uses TRBV6-1 and TRBJ2-7; the D gene is possibly TRBD1 (5 bases). V was shortened by 8 bases and J by 0 bases, with 11 bases between the two germline ends. CDR1 and CDR2 from the germline V gene are MNHNS and SASEGT. The CDR3 totals 13 residues. CDR3 bases: TGTGCCAGCCTGCCCGACAGCTCCTACGAGCAGTACTTC. Translating it yields CASLPDSSYEQYF.